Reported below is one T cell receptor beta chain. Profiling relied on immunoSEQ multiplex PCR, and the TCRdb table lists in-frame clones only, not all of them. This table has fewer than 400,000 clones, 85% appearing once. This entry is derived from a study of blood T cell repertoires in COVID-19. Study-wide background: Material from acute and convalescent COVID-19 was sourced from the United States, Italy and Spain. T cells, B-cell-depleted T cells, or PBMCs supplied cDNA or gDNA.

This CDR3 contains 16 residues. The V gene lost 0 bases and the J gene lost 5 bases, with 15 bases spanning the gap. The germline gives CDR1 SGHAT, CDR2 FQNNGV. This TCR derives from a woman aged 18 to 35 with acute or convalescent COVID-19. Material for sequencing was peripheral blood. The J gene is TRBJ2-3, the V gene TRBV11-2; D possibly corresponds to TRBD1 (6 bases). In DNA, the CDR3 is TGTGCCAGCAGCTTAGAAGCGACAGGAAATGGAGATACGCAGTATTTT. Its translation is CASSLEATGNGDTQYF. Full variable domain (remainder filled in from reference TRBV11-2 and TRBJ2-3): EAGVAQSPRYKIIEKRQSVAFWCNPISGHATLYWYQQILGQGPKLLIQFQNNGVVDDSQLPKDRFSAERLKGVDSTLKIQPAKLEDSAVYLCASSLEATGNGDTQYFGPGTRLTVL.